The following is a T cell receptor (beta chain) sequence with its context. TCRdb's table, derived via immunoSEQ multiplex PCR, lists solely in-frame clones and lacks some. This table holds 300,000 to 400,000 clones, about 90% found once. This specimen belongs to a study of blood T cell repertoires in COVID-19. Specimen: peripheral blood. The TCR comes from a woman aged 25-40 years with COVID-19, enrolled during active disease.

The CDR3 DNA is TGTGCCAGTAGTAACCAAGCCTCAGGAAATTCACCCCTCCACTTT. This sequence encodes CASSNQASGNSPLHF. This sequence joins TRBV19 and TRBJ1-6, with D hard to call. The CDR3 consists of 15 residues. Trimming shortened V by 4 bases and J by 7 bases, and 14 bases separated the two germline ends. Per the germline V gene, CDR1 is LNHDA and CDR2 is SQIVND (reference sequence). Supplemented by reference TRBV19 and TRBJ1-6, the full variable domain reads DGGITQSPKYLFRKEGQNVTLSCEQNLNHDAMYWYRQDPGQGLRLIYYSQIVNDFQKGDIAEGYSVSREKKESFPLTVTSAQKNPTAFYLCASSNQASGNSPLHFGNGTRLTVT.